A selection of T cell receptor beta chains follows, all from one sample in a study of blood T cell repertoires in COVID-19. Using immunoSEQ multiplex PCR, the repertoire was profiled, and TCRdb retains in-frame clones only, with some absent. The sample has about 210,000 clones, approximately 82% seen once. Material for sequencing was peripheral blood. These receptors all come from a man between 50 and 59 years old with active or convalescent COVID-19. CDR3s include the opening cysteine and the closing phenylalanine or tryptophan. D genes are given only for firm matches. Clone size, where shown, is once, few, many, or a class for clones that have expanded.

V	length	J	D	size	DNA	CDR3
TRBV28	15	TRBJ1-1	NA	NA	TGTGCCAGCAGTCCCCAGAAGGGGGTGGGCACTGAAGCTTTCTTT	CASSPQKGVGTEAFF
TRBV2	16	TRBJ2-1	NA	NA	TGTGCCAGCAGGGCCACGGGGTGGGGATCCTACAATGAGCAGTTCTTC	CASRATGWGSYNEQFF
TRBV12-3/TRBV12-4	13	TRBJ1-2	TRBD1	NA	TGTGCCAGCAGTAGGGGACAGGGGTATGGCTACACCTTC	CASSRGQGYGYTF
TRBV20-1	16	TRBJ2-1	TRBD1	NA	TGCAGTGCGAGTCCATCTACAGGGGGCTCCTACAATGAGCAGTTCTTC	CSASPSTGGSYNEQFF
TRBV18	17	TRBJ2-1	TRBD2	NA	TGTGCCAGCTCACCATCAGTAGGGACTAGCGGGGACAATGAGCAGTTCTTC	CASSPSVGTSGDNEQFF
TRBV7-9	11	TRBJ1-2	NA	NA	TGTGCCAGCAGCGGAGGGACCGGCTACACCTTC	CASSGGTGYTF
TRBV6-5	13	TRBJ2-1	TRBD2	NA	TGTGCCAGCAGCGGGACTAGCGACAATGAGCAGTTCTTC	CASSGTSDNEQFF
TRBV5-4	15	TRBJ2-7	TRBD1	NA	TGTGCCAGCAGCTTGGAAGGGACAGGGGTCTACGAGCAGTACTTC	CASSLEGTGVYEQYF
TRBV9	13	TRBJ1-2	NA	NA	TGTGCCAGCAGCCGGCGGGGTGGCTATGGCTACACCTTC	CASSRRGGYGYTF
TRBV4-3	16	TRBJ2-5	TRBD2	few	TGCGCCAGCAGCCAAGCTCCGGGACTAGCGGGAGAGACCCAGTACTTC	CASSQAPGLAGETQYF
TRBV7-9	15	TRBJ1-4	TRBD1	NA	TGTGCCAGCAGCTCCGATGACAGGGGAAGGGAAAAACTGTTTTTT	CASSSDDRGREKLFF
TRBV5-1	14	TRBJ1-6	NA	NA	TGCGCCAGCTGCCGGGGGAACTGGGATTCACCCCTCCACTTT	CASCRGNWDSPLHF
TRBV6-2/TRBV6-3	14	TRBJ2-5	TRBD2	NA	TGTGCCAGCAGTTTTCCGACTAGCGGGGTGACCCAGTACTTC	CASSFPTSGVTQYF
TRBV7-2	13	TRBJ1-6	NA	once	TGTGCCAGCAGCACTTCTATCTTTACACCCCTCCACTTT	CASSTSIFTPLHF
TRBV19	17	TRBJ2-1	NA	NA	TGTGCCAGTAGTATAGATCTAGGTCTACCTTACTACAATGAGCAGTTCTTC	CASSIDLGLPYYNEQFF
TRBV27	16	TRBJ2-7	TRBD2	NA	TGTGCCAGCAGTTCCCCTACTAGCGGGAACCCCTACGAGCAGTACTTC	CASSSPTSGNPYEQYF
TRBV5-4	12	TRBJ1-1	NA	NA	TGTGCCAGCAGCTCCCCGGGGGTTGAAGCTTTCTTT	CASSSPGVEAFF
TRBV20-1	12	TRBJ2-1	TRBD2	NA	TGCAGTGCCAGTAGCGGGCTCAATGAGCAGTTCTTC	CSASSGLNEQFF
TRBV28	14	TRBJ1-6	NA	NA	TGTGCCAGCAGTTTATCCCTTGTGAATTCACCCCTCCACTTT	CASSLSLVNSPLHF
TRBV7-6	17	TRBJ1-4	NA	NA	TGTGCCAGCAGCCCCTACCCTCTCGAAGGGGCAGAAAAAAAACTGTTTTTT	CASSPYPLEGAEKKLFF
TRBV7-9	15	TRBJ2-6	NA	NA	TGTGCCAGCAGCCCCGGGTGGGCTGGGGCCAACGTCCTGACTTTC	CASSPGWAGANVLTF
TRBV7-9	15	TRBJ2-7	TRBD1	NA	TGTGCCAGCAGCTTAGGGGACAGGGGAATGGACGAGCAGTACTTC	CASSLGDRGMDEQYF
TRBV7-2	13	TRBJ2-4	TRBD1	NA	TGTGCCAGCAGCGGACGACAGGGGGACATTCAGTACTTC	CASSGRQGDIQYF
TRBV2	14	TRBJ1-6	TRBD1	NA	TGTGCCAGCAGTCCCCGGGACAGGGGCTCACCCCTCCACTTT	CASSPRDRGSPLHF
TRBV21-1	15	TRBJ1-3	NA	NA	TGTGCCAGCAGCAAAGATCTATACTCTGGAAACACCATATATTTT	CASSKDLYSGNTIYF
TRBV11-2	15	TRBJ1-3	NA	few	TGTGCCAGCAGACAAGACAGTTCCTCTCGAAACACCATATATTTT	CASRQDSSSRNTIYF
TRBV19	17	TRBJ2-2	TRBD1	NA	TGTGCCAGTAGTATAGATGGGACAGGCATTAACACCGGGGAGCTGTTTTTT	CASSIDGTGINTGELFF
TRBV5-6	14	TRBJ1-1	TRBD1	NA	TGTGCCAGCAGCTTCCTGGACAGGGCGACTGAAGCTTTCTTT	CASSFLDRATEAFF
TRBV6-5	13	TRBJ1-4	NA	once	TGTGCCAGCAGCCGAGGAAGTAATGAAAAACTGTTTTTT	CASSRGSNEKLFF
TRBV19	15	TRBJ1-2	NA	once	TGTGCCAGTAGTGCGCTTCGGGGGGGCGGCTATGGCTACACCTTC	CASSALRGGGYGYTF
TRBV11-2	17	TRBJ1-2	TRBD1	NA	TGTGCCAGCAGCTCGTCCGGGACAGGGAGGTGGAACTATGGCTACACCTTC	CASSSSGTGRWNYGYTF
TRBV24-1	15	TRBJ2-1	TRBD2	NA	TGTGCCACCAGTGATTTAGCGGGAGGGCGCAATGAGCAGTTCTTC	CATSDLAGGRNEQFF
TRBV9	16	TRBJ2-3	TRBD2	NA	TGTGCCAGCAGCGTAGTGGGTAGCGGGAGCGCAGATACGCAGTATTTT	CASSVVGSGSADTQYF
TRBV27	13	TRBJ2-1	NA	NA	TGTGCCAGCAGTCCCCATTCAGTCAATGAGCAGTTCTTC	CASSPHSVNEQFF
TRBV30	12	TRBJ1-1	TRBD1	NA	TGTGCCTGGAGTCGGACAGGGCTAGGAGCTTTCTTT	CAWSRTGLGAFF
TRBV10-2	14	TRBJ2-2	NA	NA	TGCGCCAGCAGTATCTCAGGCGAGACCGGGGAGCTGTTTTTT	CASSISGETGELFF
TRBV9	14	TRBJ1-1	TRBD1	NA	TGTGCCAGCAGCCCACGGACAGGGTACACTGAAGCTTTCTTT	CASSPRTGYTEAFF
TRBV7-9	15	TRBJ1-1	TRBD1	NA	TGTGCCAGCAGCCCTCCGGGACAGGGGAACACTGAAGCTTTCTTT	CASSPPGQGNTEAFF
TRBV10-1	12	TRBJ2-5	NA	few	TGCGCCGGGCCGGGACATCAAGAGACCCAGTACTTC	CAGPGHQETQYF
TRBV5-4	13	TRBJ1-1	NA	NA	TGTGCCAGCAGCCGTGACAGGAACACTGAAGCTTTCTTT	CASSRDRNTEAFF
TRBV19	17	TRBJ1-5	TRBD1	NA	TGTGCCAGTAGTATAAGGGACAGGGGCGGTAGCAATCAGCCCCAGCATTTT	CASSIRDRGGSNQPQHF
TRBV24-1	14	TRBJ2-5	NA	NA	TGTGCCACCAGTGATTTTAGGGACATTGAGACCCAGTACTTC	CATSDFRDIETQYF
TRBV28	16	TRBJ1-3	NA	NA	TGTGCCAGCAGACCCCCGGGACAAAACTCTGGAAACACCATATATTTT	CASRPPGQNSGNTIYF
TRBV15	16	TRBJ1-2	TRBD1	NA	TGTGCCACCAGCAGAGGCCCCGGGACAGGGGGCCAAGGCTACACCTTC	CATSRGPGTGGQGYTF
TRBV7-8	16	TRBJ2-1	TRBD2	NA	TGTGCCAGCAGCTTAGCGGCGGGGGGGCTTTACAATGAGCAGTTCTTC	CASSLAAGGLYNEQFF
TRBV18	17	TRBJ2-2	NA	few	TGTGCCAGCTCACCACGCGGGCGGGGGCCGGCCACCGGGGAGCTGTTTTTT	CASSPRGRGPATGELFF
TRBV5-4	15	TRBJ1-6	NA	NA	TGTGCCAGCAGCTTGGAGGCAGGTGGCAATTCACCCCTCCACTTT	CASSLEAGGNSPLHF
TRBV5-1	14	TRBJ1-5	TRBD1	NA	TGCGCCAGCAGCCCCCTACAGGGGATGCAGCCCCAGCATTTT	CASSPLQGMQPQHF
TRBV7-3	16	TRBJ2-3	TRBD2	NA	TGTGCCAGCAGCCTCCGACTAGCGGGAGAAAAAGATACGCAGTATTTT	CASSLRLAGEKDTQYF
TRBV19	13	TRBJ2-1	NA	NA	TGTGCCAGTAGTATGAGTCATTACAATGAGCAGTTCTTC	CASSMSHYNEQFF
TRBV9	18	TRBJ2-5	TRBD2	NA	TGTGCCAGCAGCCCCCCTCCCGGGACTAGCGGGATCCAAGAGACCCAGTACTTC	CASSPPPGTSGIQETQYF
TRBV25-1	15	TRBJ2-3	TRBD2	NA	TGTGCCAGCAGTGAATGGGAGGGCGGCACAGATACGCAGTATTTT	CASSEWEGGTDTQYF
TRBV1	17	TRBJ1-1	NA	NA	TGCACCAGCAGCCAAGCGGGGCAGGGGGCGATACCAACTGAGGCTTTCTTT	CTSSQAGQGAIPTEAFF
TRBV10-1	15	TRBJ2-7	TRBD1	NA	TGCGCCAGCAGTGGACAGGGTTTCATCGTTTACGAGCAGTACTTC	CASSGQGFIVYEQYF